This T cell receptor beta chain was sequenced for a study of post-analysis software for immune sequencing data. Study in general: Progressive-relapsing, secondary progressive and relapsing-remitting multiple sclerosis were among the disease courses included. Points from the study as a whole: Controls had lower frequencies than patients of roughly five TRBV segments, which included TRBV5-6, TRBV5-1 and TRBV20-1. People with multiple sclerosis had a significantly lower normalized Chao1 diversity than controls did.

About this clonotype itself: Antigen unknown.

The V end was cut by 7 bases, the J end by 6 bases, with 14 bases between. CDR1 is SGHAT and CDR2 is FQNNGV in the germline V gene. There are 13 residues in the CDR3. TCR beta cDNA libraries included unique molecular identifiers. TCRdb re-analysed the PCR reads in MiXCR, keeping a single row per CDR3 protein. The sample carries fewer than 850,000 distinct CDR3 sequences, around 42% recorded once. The rearrangement uses TRBV11-2 and TRBJ2-3; D not certain. Sequenced sample: blood. This receptor was identified in a girl between 10 and 17 years old with multiple sclerosis. CDR3 bases: TGTGCCAGCAACGACCTTCGTGTGGATACGCAGTATTTT. It codes for CASNDLRVDTQYF.